What follows are 29 T cell receptor beta chains derived from one specimen sequenced in a study of blood T cell repertoires in COVID-19. The protocol was immunoSEQ multiplex PCR, while the TCRdb copy is restricted to in-frame clones and leaves out a portion. The data show some 260,000 clones, approximately 86% seen once. The sequencing sample was made of peripheral blood. Source of these receptors: a man at least 80 years old with acute or convalescent COVID-19.

This rearrangement joins TRBV29-1 to TRBJ2-5, with 10 bases that match TRBD2. Germline loops: CDR1 SQVTM, CDR2 ANQGSEA. The CDR3 length is 15 residues. The V segment lost 6 bases and the J segment 5 bases; nucleotides outside the gene matches: 12. CDR3 DNA sequence: TGCAGCGTCCTTTTTTTAGCGGGAGGAATGGAGACCCAGTACTTC. Its protein product is CSVLFLAGGMETQYF.

This clone was seen a handful of times. The chain links TRBV7-2 to TRBJ1-3, with D perhaps TRBD1 (6 bases). V was pared by 5 bases and J by 4 bases, with 12 bases between. The length of the CDR3 is 14 residues. Germline V gene lookup returns CDR1 SGHTA and CDR2 FQGNSA. CDR3 sequence: CASSTGTVGNTIYF. The DNA of the CDR3 is TGTGCCAGCAGCACAGGGACGGTCGGAAACACCATATATTTT.

This chain joins TRBV5-4 and TRBJ1-6; D gene uncertain. CDR1 and CDR2 (germline): SGHNT, YYREEE (reference sequence). The CDR3 is made up of 15 amino acids. The germline V and J ends were trimmed by 3 bases and 5 bases, with 12 bases remaining between them. The CDR3 DNA reads as TGTGCCAGCAGCTATCGGGGAATACATAATTCACCCCTCCACTTT. This gives the protein CASSYRGIHNSPLHF.

This chain joins TRBV28 and TRBJ2-7; 11 nucleotides align to TRBD1. J gave up 1 base and V 4 bases, and 6 bases lay outside the gene matches. Germline assignment: CDR1 MDHEN and CDR2 SYDVKM. The CDR3 sequence is 16 residues long. Here the CDR3 reads CASSSSGTGGSYEQYF. The CDR3, as DNA: TGTGCCAGCAGTTCATCCGGGACAGGGGGATCCTACGAGCAGTACTTC.

The CDR3 nucleotides are TGCGCCAGCAGGGTGAGCGGGGGGATCCAAGAGACCCAGTACTTC. Translated, it gives CASRVSGGIQETQYF. The chain employs TRBV5-1 and TRBJ2-5; 9 positions agree with TRBD2. Germline V gene data show CDR1 as SGHRS and CDR2 as YFSETQ. The V segment lost 5 bases and the J segment 1 base; nucleotides outside the gene matches: 6. The CDR3 is made up of 15 amino acids. Full variable domain (remainder filled in from reference TRBV5-1 and TRBJ2-5): KAGVTQTPRYLIKTRGQQVTLSCSPISGHRSVSWYQQTPGQGLQFLFEYFSETQRNKGNFPGRFSGRQFSNSRSEMNVSTLELGDSALYLCASRVSGGIQETQYFGPGTRLLVL.

This chain joins TRBV4-3 and TRBJ1-5; D is undetermined. V dropped 3 bases and J dropped 5 bases, with 14 bases sitting between them. The CDR3 sequence is 15 residues long. CDR1 LGHNA and CDR2 YSLEER come from the germline V gene. The CDR3 coding sequence is TGCGCCAGCAGCCAGGACTCACAAGGCGATCAGCCCCAGCATTTT. Translated: CASSQDSQGDQPQHF.

This clone showed up just a few times. J is TRBJ2-7 and V is TRBV28; D gene unclear. Germline CDR1 is MDHEN and CDR2 is SYDVKM. V lost 2 bases and J lost 7, with 6 bases in between. The CDR3 is 11 amino acids. The CDR3 sequence is CASSLPGEQYF. In DNA form, the CDR3 reads TGTGCCAGCAGTTTACCCGGGGAGCAGTACTTC.

The chain couples TRBV29-1 to TRBJ1-1; TRBD1 matches at 7 bases. This CDR3 spans 12 amino acids. Losses at the gene ends were 6 bases for V and 1 base for J; bases not matched to a gene: 2. Germline V gene sequence: CDR1 SQVTM, CDR2 ANQGSEA. The CDR3 nucleotides read TGCAGCGTAAACAGGGGGAACACTGAAGCTTTCTTT. Protein product: CSVNRGNTEAFF.

This chain joins TRBV7-3 and TRBJ1-1; no clear D. The germline V gene has CDR1 SGHTA and CDR2 FQGTGA. Trimming pared 0 bases from V and 4 bases from J, leaving 6 bases between. The CDR3 extends over 13 amino acids. The CDR3 here is CASSLTRLTEAFF. The CDR3, as DNA: TGTGCCAGCAGCTTAACGAGGCTCACTGAAGCTTTCTTT.

This clone occurred once. The rearrangement links TRBV5-1 to TRBJ2-7; D not resolved. The germline V gene has CDR1 SGHRS and CDR2 YFSETQ. The CDR3 runs to 13 residues. Between the trimmed V and J ends, which lost 4 bases and 4 bases, there was a span of 12 bases. The CDR3 protein is CASSLVVGYEQYF. DNA of the CDR3: TGCGCCAGCAGCCTAGTAGTGGGTTACGAGCAGTACTTC. The whole variable domain, filled in from reference TRBV5-1 and TRBJ2-7, reads KAGVTQTPRYLIKTRGQQVTLSCSPISGHRSVSWYQQTPGQGLQFLFEYFSETQRNKGNFPGRFSGRQFSNSRSEMNVSTLELGDSALYLCASSLVVGYEQYFGPGTRLTVT.

This clone was detected only once. This chain connects TRBV7-9 to TRBJ2-7, with a tentative D call TRBD2 (7 bases). V was trimmed by 0 bases and J by 4 bases, leaving 13 bases between them. The CDR3 is 15 residues long. Germline CDR1 reads SEHNR; CDR2 reads FQNEAQ (reference sequence). CDR3 bases: TGTGCCAGCAGCTTAGCAACAGGGAGGGCGTACGAGCAGTACTTC. This encodes CASSLATGRAYEQYF.

This chain connects TRBV6-5 to TRBJ2-5, with 9 positions matching TRBD2. The V gene end was trimmed by 3 bases and the J gene end by 5 bases; junction bases not matched to a gene: 7. The CDR3 has 15 amino acids. Germline V gene sequence: CDR1 MNHEY, CDR2 SVGAGI. CDR3 region: CASSYGAGGQETQYF. The CDR3 DNA is TGTGCCAGCAGTTATGGTGCGGGGGGGCAGGAGACCCAGTACTTC.

The rearrangement uses TRBV28 and TRBJ2-1; tentative D call: TRBD1 (6 bases). With 3 bases removed from V and 5 bases from J, the gap between germline ends came to 11 bases. Germline assignment: CDR1 MDHEN and CDR2 SYDVKM. The CDR3 covers 14 residues. The CDR3 DNA is TGTGCCAGCAGTTTTCTGGCAGGGGACAATGAGCAGTTCTTC. It is translated as CASSFLAGDNEQFF.

This clone was picked up a small number of times. The J gene is TRBJ2-4, the V gene TRBV6-5, with 12 bases aligning to TRBD2. The CDR3 is made up of 15 amino acids. Per germline, CDR1 MNHEY and CDR2 SVGAGI. With 2 bases clipped from V and 7 bases from J, the junction kept 3 bases outside the gene matches. The CDR3 reads CASSYLAGGKNIQYF. In nucleotides, the CDR3 is TGTGCCAGCAGTTACCTAGCGGGAGGGAAGAACATTCAGTACTTC.

This clone was seen only once. The chain carries TRBV6-5 and TRBJ1-5; TRBD1 aligns across 10 bases. Per the germline V gene, CDR1 is MNHEY and CDR2 is SVGAGI. With V trimmed by 8 bases and J by 5 bases, 6 bases remained unmatched. The CDR3 contains 14 residues. This CDR3 is CASGRQGAHQPQHF. CDR3 sequence (DNA): TGTGCCAGCGGCAGACAGGGGGCGCATCAGCCCCAGCATTTT.

The gene calls are TRBV14 and TRBJ2-7; 8 bases map to TRBD1. V lost 0 bases and J lost 7; bases outside the gene matches: 11. Germline V CDR1 and CDR2: SGHDN, FVKESK. This CDR3 spans 16 amino acids. CDR3 sequence reads: CASSQDLRQGATEQYF. In DNA form, the CDR3 reads TGTGCCAGCAGCCAAGATCTAAGGCAGGGGGCGACGGAGCAGTACTTC.

The chain recombines TRBV4-1 with TRBJ1-6, with D maybe TRBD1 (5 bases). This CDR3 has 15 amino acids. Deletions cut 1 base from V and 8 bases from J, with 12 bases between. Per the germline V gene, CDR1 is MGHRA and CDR2 is YSYEKL. CDR3 protein: CASSQGGVGHSPLHF. DNA of the CDR3: TGCGCCAGCAGCCAAGGGGGCGTCGGGCATTCACCCCTCCACTTT.

V and J are TRBV7-9 and TRBJ1-4; TRBD1 is a possible D gene (5 bases). V was trimmed by 5 bases and J by 8 bases, leaving 21 bases between them. CDR3 size: 16 residues. The germline V gene encodes CDR1 SEHNR and CDR2 FQNEAQ (reference sequence). The DNA for the CDR3 is TGTGCCAGCAGCATGACAGACAGTTTAGCCGGGGAAAAACTGTTTTTT. Translated: CASSMTDSLAGEKLFF.

The gene calls are TRBV13 and TRBJ2-1; 9 bases match TRBD1. The V and J ends lost 2 bases and 2 bases, in that order; junction bases with no gene match: 4. The CDR3 has 16 residues. The germline V gene has CDR1 PRHDT and CDR2 FYEKMQ (reference sequence). DNA of the CDR3: TGTGCCAGCAGCTTAACAGGGGGCCGAGCCTACAATGAGCAGTTCTTC. Amino acids: CASSLTGGRAYNEQFF.

This rearrangement joins TRBV7-9 to TRBJ2-3; tentative D call: TRBD2 (6 bases). This CDR3 region has 16 residues. The V end lost 2 bases, the J end lost 2 bases, and 14 bases lay between the germline ends. CDR1 is SEHNR and CDR2 is FQNEAQ in the germline V gene (reference sequence). The CDR3 DNA is TGTGCCAGCAGCTTAACGGTTAGCGGTCACACAGATACGCAGTATTTT. Encoded protein: CASSLTVSGHTDTQYF.

The chain uses TRBV18 and TRBJ2-7, with D unresolved. CDR3 length equals 14 residues. CDR1 and CDR2 (germline): KGHSH, LQKENI. The V and J ends lost 3 bases and 1 base respectively, with 10 bases between them. The CDR3, as DNA: TGTGCCAGCTCACCGTTAAGCGCGTCCTACGAGCAGTACTTC. Its translation is CASSPLSASYEQYF.

Notes on this clone: Other DNA sequences in the sample encode the same CDR3. The chain couples TRBV19 to TRBJ1-1, with a weak D call TRBD1 (5 bases). Deletions cut 6 bases from V and 5 bases from J, with 13 bases between. In germline, CDR1 is LNHDA, CDR2 SQIVND (reference sequence). The length of the CDR3 is 13 residues. CDR3 DNA sequence: TGTGCCAGTAGGAACCGGGGGGGAACTGAAGCTTTCTTT. This sequence encodes CASRNRGGTEAFF.

The chain combines TRBV7-9 with TRBJ2-7, with 10 positions matching TRBD1. The V and J ends lost 5 bases and 1 base, in that order; junction bases with no gene match: 5. Germline V gene lookup returns CDR1 SEHNR and CDR2 FQNEAQ (reference sequence). This CDR3 spans 15 amino acids. Written as DNA, the CDR3 is TGTGCCAGCAGCAATTGGGACAGGGGTTCCTACGAGCAGTACTTC. Protein sequence: CASSNWDRGSYEQYF.

The genes are TRBV19 and TRBJ1-4; D not resolved. CDR3 length: 16 amino acids. The germline CDR1 and CDR2 sequences are LNHDA and SQIVND (reference sequence). V lost 5 bases and J lost 0, with 13 bases in between. The CDR3 coding sequence is TGTGCCAGTAGTCCCCGTACAGTTGCAACTAATGAAAAACTGTTTTTT. Protein product: CASSPRTVATNEKLFF.

V and J are TRBV5-8 and TRBJ1-5; TRBD1 aligns across 7 bases. CDR3 size: 15 residues. Germline V gives CDR1 SGHTS, CDR2 YDEGEE. The J segment lost 2 bases and the V segment lost 2 bases, leaving 4 bases of the junction unmatched. The CDR3 here is CASSFRGAGNQPQHF. The CDR3 nucleotides read TGTGCCAGCAGCTTCAGGGGGGCGGGCAATCAGCCCCAGCATTTT.

To note about this clone: Other nucleotide sequences in the sample specify the same CDR3. The rearrangement uses TRBV7-9 and TRBJ1-1; D gene ambiguous. CDR3 length equals 14 residues. V gave up 1 base and J gave up 4 bases, with 10 bases separating them. Per the germline V gene, CDR1 is SEHNR and CDR2 is FQNEAQ (reference sequence). CDR3: CASSLVGSGTEAFF. CDR3 nucleotide sequence: TGTGCCAGCAGCTTAGTTGGGAGCGGCACTGAAGCTTTCTTT.

Only a few counts were recorded for this clone. The chain combines TRBV5-1 with TRBJ2-1; the D gene is possibly TRBD1 (5 bases). This CDR3 contains 14 residues. The germline V and J ends were trimmed by 2 bases and 3 bases, with 9 bases remaining between them. CDR1 and CDR2 (germline): SGHRS, YFSETQ. Here the CDR3 reads CASSFLDSYNEQFF. CDR3 coding DNA: TGCGCCAGCAGCTTTTTAGACAGCTACAATGAGCAGTTCTTC.

The chain joins TRBV28 to TRBJ2-1; D possibly corresponds to TRBD1 (6 bases). In germline, CDR1 is MDHEN, CDR2 SYDVKM. This CDR3 is 15 amino acids long. V was pared by 5 bases and J by 3 bases, with 14 bases between. The CDR3 sequence: CASSPGGAFYNEQFF. The CDR3 DNA reads as TGTGCCAGCAGTCCTGGGGGCGCCTTCTACAATGAGCAGTTCTTC.

The rearrangement uses TRBV19 and TRBJ2-2, with 7 bases identical to TRBD2. V was pared by 10 bases and J by 7 bases, with 9 bases of the junction left unmatched. Germline loops: CDR1 LNHDA, CDR2 SQIVND (reference sequence). The CDR3 is 13 amino acids. The CDR3 region is CATTPGGGGELFF. The DNA for the CDR3 is TGTGCCACCACCCCGGGAGGTGGCGGGGAGCTGTTTTTT.